The 8 T cell receptor beta chains listed next were all sequenced from one sample in a study of T-cell memory formation after mild COVID-19. One entry per CDR3 protein results from TCRdb running MiXCR on the 5' RACE reads. Counted here are under 200,000 distinct CDR3 sequences, around 10% occurring once; the ten biggest clones make up about 3.5%. Sequencing was done on a sample of PBMCs or a T cell subset sorted from them (not recorded which). The receptor source for this set is a man in his late teens or twenties who had mild COVID-19 (a few samples of this study predate the infection). Cell type and time point are not known.

The V call is TRBV12-3 or TRBV12-4, the J call TRBJ1-5, with D unresolved. Trimming shortened V by 8 bases and J by 8 bases, and 22 bases separated the two germline ends. The CDR3 spans 15 residues. CDR3 nucleotides: TGTGCCAGCGCATCGCCCGGGTGGGGTAATAAGCCCCAGCATTTT. Translation gives CASASPGWGNKPQHF.

This clonotype was observed a handful of times. The genes are TRBV12-5 and TRBJ2-5; D not resolved. The length of the CDR3 is 14 residues. Trimming left V 7 bases short and J 7 bases short, with 19 bases between. Per germline, CDR1 LGHNT and CDR2 FRNRAP. This chain's CDR3 is CASAPGLLFGTQYF. CDR3 bases: TGTGCTAGTGCGCCGGGTCTGTTGTTTGGGACCCAGTACTTC. The whole variable domain, remainder taken from reference TRBV12-5 and TRBJ2-5, is DARVTQTPRHKVTEMGQEVTMRCQPILGHNTVFWYRQTMMQGLELLAYFRNRAPLDDSGMPKDRFSAEMPDATLATLKIQPSEPRDSAVYFCASAPGLLFGTQYFGPGTRLLVL.

This clonotype was seen ten or more times. This sequence joins TRBV20-1 and TRBJ2-3; tentative D call: TRBD2 (6 bases). CDR3 length: 16 residues. Germline lookup yields CDR1 DFQATT and CDR2 SNEGSKA (reference sequence). V dropped 1 base and J dropped 6 bases, with 20 bases sitting between them. This CDR3 reads CSARGGVDRTFDTQYF. The CDR3 nucleotides read TGCAGTGCTAGAGGCGGGGTCGACCGGACTTTCGATACGCAGTATTTT.

This clonotype was counted ten times or more. The chain uses TRBV11-3 and TRBJ2-3; the D is unclear. The CDR3 is made up of 13 amino acids. CDR1 is SGHNT, CDR2 YENEEA, per germline. V dropped 0 bases and J dropped 6 bases, with 7 bases sitting between them. The CDR3 DNA reads TGTGCCAGCAGCTTAGAGTTCTGGGATACGCAGTATTTT. Residues: CASSLEFWDTQYF.

The chain is built from TRBV18 and TRBJ2-7; TRBD1 is a possible D gene (5 bases). V gave up 3 bases and J gave up 5 bases, with 11 bases separating them. Per the germline V gene, CDR1 is KGHSH and CDR2 is LQKENI. The CDR3 totals 13 residues. The CDR3 coding sequence is TGTGCCAGCTCACCTCCATCGGACAACGAGCAGTACTTC. It yields the protein CASSPPSDNEQYF.

The gene calls are TRBV3-1 and TRBJ2-3; D remains unclear. The CDR3 covers 15 residues. Trimming took off 6 bases at V and 1 base at J, with 14 bases between the two ends. Germline V gives CDR1 LGHDT, CDR2 YNNKEL (reference sequence). The CDR3 region has the DNA TGTGCCAGCAGAACAGCCGGACGGGGCACAGATACGCAGTATTTT. This codes for CASRTAGRGTDTQYF.

This clonotype was seen only a few times. The chain carries TRBV15 and TRBJ1-1, with 7 bases matching TRBD1. The CDR3 is 17 residues long. Germline CDR1 is LNHNV and CDR2 is YYDKDF (reference sequence). Germline trimming cut 0 bases from V and 6 bases from J; bases unmatched to any gene: 13. The CDR3 reads CATSRDLRGTIGAEAFF. The DNA of the CDR3 is TGTGCCACCAGCAGAGACCTCAGGGGGACAATAGGCGCTGAAGCTTTCTTT.

A few counts support this clonotype. The chain joins TRBV11-2 to TRBJ1-1; D not certain. The CDR3 is 14 amino acids. Trimming took 3 bases from V and 1 from J, leaving 9 bases between them. CDR1 is SGHAT, CDR2 FQNNGV, per germline. CDR3 DNA: TGTGCCAGCAGCTTTCCCGGGCCGAACACTGAAGCTTTCTTT. The encoded protein is CASSFPGPNTEAFF.